The 14 T cell receptor beta chains below all came from one sample that was sequenced in a study of T-cell reconstitution after alpha-beta-depleted transplantation in children. The authors prepared the TCRbeta library with unique molecular identifiers. In TCRdb, the PCR reads were re-called with MiXCR into one record per CDR3 protein. The data show 190,000 or so distinct CDR3 sequences, roughly 7.5% seen once. The specimen comprised PBMCs from the stem cell graft donor, sampled from the stem cell graft. These receptors were collected from a human donor who donated a stem cell graft to a child with Wiskott-Aldrich syndrome.

The gene calls are TRBV29-1 and TRBJ1-3; D uncertain. The germline V gene has CDR1 SQVTM and CDR2 ANQGSEA. Trimming removed 6 bases from V and 0 bases from J, with 9 bases in between. This CDR3 is built from 13 residues. The CDR3 sequence is CSVRVFSGNTIYF. The CDR3, as DNA: TGCAGCGTAAGGGTCTTCTCTGGAAACACCATATATTTT. Full variable domain (missing parts from reference TRBV29-1 and TRBJ1-3): SAVISQKPSRDICQRGTSLTIQCQVDSQVTMMFWYRQQPGQSLTLIATANQGSEATYESGFVIDKFPISRPNLTFSTLTVSNMSPEDSSIYLCSVRVFSGNTIYFGEGSWLTVV.

The chain has TRBV9 and TRBJ1-3; D gene uncertain. V gave up 7 bases and J gave up 0 bases, with 20 bases separating them. In germline, CDR1 is SGDLS, CDR2 YYNGEE. This CDR3 has 17 amino acids. CDR3 amino acids: CASGRYSNWGSGNTIYF. The CDR3, as DNA: TGTGCCAGCGGGCGATACTCCAATTGGGGCTCTGGAAACACCATATATTTT.

The sample holds many counts of this clonotype. The rearrangement uses TRBV29-1 and TRBJ2-1; weak D call: TRBD2 (5 bases). CDR3 length: 13 amino acids. Trimming removed 2 bases at V and 10 bases at J, with 15 bases between. Germline loops: CDR1 SQVTM, CDR2 ANQGSEA. Written as DNA, the CDR3 is TGCAGCGTTGAACGTGTAGGCACGGGGGAGCAGTTCTTC. Its protein is CSVERVGTGEQFF.

The chain uses TRBV5-8 and TRBJ2-7; 9 bases align to TRBD1. The CDR3 covers 15 residues. With 0 bases clipped from V and 5 bases from J, the junction kept 6 bases outside the gene matches. From germline, CDR1 is SGHTS and CDR2 YDEGEE. The CDR3 is CASSLAGQGSDEQYF. The CDR3 nucleotides are TGTGCCAGCAGCTTGGCAGGACAGGGGTCGGACGAGCAGTACTTC.

This clonotype was observed at least ten times. This sequence joins TRBV5-4 and TRBJ2-1; no reliable D call. V was pared by 4 bases and J by 2 bases, with 7 bases between. CDR1 is SGHNT and CDR2 is YYREEE in the germline V gene (reference sequence). The CDR3 consists of 13 residues. The CDR3 loop is CASSVDAYNEQFF. CDR3 bases: TGTGCCAGCAGCGTGGACGCCTACAATGAGCAGTTCTTC. Supplemented by reference TRBV5-4 and TRBJ2-1, the full variable domain reads ETGVTQSPTHLIKTRGQQVTLRCSSQSGHNTVSWYQQALGQGPQFIFQYYREEENGRGNFPPRFSGLQFPNYSSELNVNALELDDSALYLCASSVDAYNEQFFGPGTRLTVL.

This clonotype appeared many times. This sequence joins TRBV6-4 and TRBJ1-2, with no clear D. Trimming pared 6 bases from V and 5 bases from J, leaving 13 bases between. The CDR3 runs to 13 residues. Germline V gene data show CDR1 as MRHNA and CDR2 as SNTAGT. The CDR3 coding sequence is TGTGCCAGCAGGGAGGCCGATGGTTATGGCTACACCTTC. Translated: CASREADGYGYTF.

Many counts were recorded for this clonotype. This sequence joins TRBV10-3 and TRBJ1-1; D is unresolved. Trimming left V 0 bases short and J 1 base short, with 12 bases between. CDR3 size: 16 residues. The germline gives CDR1 ENHRY, CDR2 SYGVKD. The CDR3 sequence: CAISESPPPPNTEAFF. Written as DNA, the CDR3 is TGTGCCATCAGTGAGTCGCCCCCTCCGCCGAACACTGAAGCTTTCTTT.

This clonotype was detected many times. V usage is TRBV4-2 and J usage is TRBJ2-7, with no clear D. Trimming stripped 4 bases from V and 2 bases from J, with 12 bases between. The CDR3 has 14 residues. The germline V gene encodes CDR1 LGHNA and CDR2 YNFKEQ. The CDR3 is CASSPSRPPYEQYF. For the CDR3, the DNA is TGTGCCAGCAGCCCCAGCAGGCCCCCCTACGAGCAGTACTTC.

This clonotype was picked up many times. V and J are TRBV5-1 and TRBJ2-3; 11 bases are shared with TRBD1. Germline trimming cut 3 bases from V and 4 bases from J; bases unmatched to any gene: 4. Germline V gene data show CDR1 as SGHRS and CDR2 as YFSETQ. The CDR3 runs 15 residues. The CDR3 DNA reads TGCGCCAGCAGCTCCAGGACAGGGGGCGCAGATACGCAGTATTTT. This translates into CASSSRTGGADTQYF.

This clonotype has a handful of counts. The chain employs TRBV6-1 and TRBJ2-1; the D gene is possibly TRBD1 (7 bases). CDR1 is MNHNS and CDR2 is SASEGT in the germline V gene. The V and J ends lost 3 bases and 0 bases respectively, with 9 bases between them. There are 15 residues in the CDR3. CDR3 coding DNA: TGTGCCAGCAGTGAGCGGGACAGCTCCTACAATGAGCAGTTCTTC. The encoded protein is CASSERDSSYNEQFF.

The V call is TRBV18, the J call TRBJ2-7; the match to TRBD2 covers 11 bases. V lost 1 base to trimming and J lost 4 bases; unmatched junction nucleotides: 12. The germline gives CDR1 KGHSH, CDR2 LQKENI. The CDR3 is 18 amino acids. The CDR3 DNA sequence: TGTGCCAGCTCACCACTTCTAGCGGGGGGCCAAAAAGGATACGAGCAGTACTTC. Protein sequence: CASSPLLAGGQKGYEQYF.

In its sample, this clonotype was seen a few times. In DNA form, the CDR3 reads TGTGCCAGCAGCTACCCGGGACGCAGGAGCCAAGAGACCCAGTACTTC. Its protein is CASSYPGRRSQETQYF. The chain employs TRBV7-2 and TRBJ2-5; either TRBD1 or TRBD2 may supply D (5 bases each). The ends were cut back, 4 bases at V and 1 base at J, with 16 bases in the middle. Looked up from germline, CDR1 is SGHTA and CDR2 is FQGNSA. The CDR3 runs to 16 residues. The entire variable domain, with the rest obtained from reference TRBV7-2 and TRBJ2-5, is as follows: GAGVSQSPSNKVTEKGKDVELRCDPISGHTALYWYRQSLGQGLEFLIYFQGNSAPDKSGLPSDRFSAERTGGSVSTLTIQRTQQEDSAVYLCASSYPGRRSQETQYFGPGTRLLVL.

This clonotype was observed at least ten times. The chain employs TRBV24-1 and TRBJ2-3, with TRBD2 matching 8 bases. The CDR3 runs 16 residues. CDR1 KGHDR and CDR2 SFDVKD come from the germline V gene. V was pared by 3 bases and J by 0 bases, with 4 bases of the junction left unmatched. CDR3 loop: CATSDPRLASTDTQYF. CDR3 bases: TGTGCCACCAGTGATCCCCGACTAGCGAGCACAGATACGCAGTATTTT.

The chain employs TRBV5-6 and TRBJ2-1; no clear D. Trimming removed 1 base at V and 1 base at J, with 12 bases between. The CDR3 sequence is 16 residues long. Germline loops: CDR1 SGHDT, CDR2 YYEEEE. CDR3 DNA: TGTGCCAGCAGCTTGCTTTACCGACAATCCTACAATGAGCAGTTCTTC. As protein: CASSLLYRQSYNEQFF.